One T cell receptor (beta chain) is described in this entry. Its antigen is undetermined. These data originate in a study of cytomegalovirus exposure and HLA in healthy donors. Study summary: Inside one of the first data releases sat around 80 million unique TCRs taken from HLA-typed donors. Study-level points and caveats: Donor immune exposure was known only as CMV serostatus. Data from an earlier analysis indicated that most TCR beta V segments were productive either about 90% or about 30% of the time.

PCR employed 60 Vbeta and 13 Jbeta primers. TCRdb keeps only in-frame clones here, not all; method: immunoSEQ multiplex PCR. The table shows more than 65,000 clones, with 74% occurring only once. V was pared by 4 bases and J by 5 bases, with 6 bases of the junction left unmatched. CDR1 and CDR2 (germline): LNHDA, SQIVND (reference sequence). The CDR3 spans 14 residues. The source of this sequence is an older woman in good health and CMV-seropositive. The genes are TRBV19 and TRBJ1-1; TRBD1 aligns across 8 bases. Sequencing was carried out using PBMCs. CDR3 nucleotide sequence: TGTGCCAGTAGTACCCGACAGGGGAGGACTGAAGCTTTCTTT. Translating it yields CASSTRQGRTEAFF.